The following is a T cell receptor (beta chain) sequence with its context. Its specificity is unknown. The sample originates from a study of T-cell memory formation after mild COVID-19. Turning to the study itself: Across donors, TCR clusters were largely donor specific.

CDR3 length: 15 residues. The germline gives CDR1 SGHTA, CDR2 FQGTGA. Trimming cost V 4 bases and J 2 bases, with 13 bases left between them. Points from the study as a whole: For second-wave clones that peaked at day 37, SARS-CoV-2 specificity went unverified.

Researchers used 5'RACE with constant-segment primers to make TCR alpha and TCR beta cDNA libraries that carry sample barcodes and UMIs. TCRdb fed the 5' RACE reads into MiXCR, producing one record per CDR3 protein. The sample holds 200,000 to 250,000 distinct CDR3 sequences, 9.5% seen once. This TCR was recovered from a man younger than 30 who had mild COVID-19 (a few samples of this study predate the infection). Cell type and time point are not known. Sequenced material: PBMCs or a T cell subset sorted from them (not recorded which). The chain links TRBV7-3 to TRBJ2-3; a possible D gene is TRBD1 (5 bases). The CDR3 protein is CASSYRSDTTDTQYF. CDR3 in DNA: TGTGCCAGCAGCTACAGGTCGGACACCACAGATACGCAGTATTTT.